The clone carrying this T cell receptor beta chain was seen a handful of times. Its target is not known. Each TCR beta cDNA library carried unique molecular identifiers. TCRdb passed the PCR reads through MiXCR, listing each CDR3 protein once. The sample contains about 180,000 distinct CDR3 sequences, approximately 30% of which appear only once. This record belongs to a study of post-analysis software for immune sequencing data. Points from the study as a whole: The study found significantly lower normalized Chao1 diversity in multiple sclerosis patients than in controls. Pronounced co-clustering by F measure was evident among identically batched samples. The five TRBV segments detected at higher frequency in patients than in controls included TRBV5-6, TRBV5-1 and TRBV20-1.

The V segment lost 8 bases and the J segment 9 bases; nucleotides outside the gene matches: 18. The CDR3 runs 17 residues. Germline V gene sequence: CDR1 MNHNS, CDR2 SASEGT. The chain joins TRBV6-1 to TRBJ2-1; 11 bases fit TRBD2. This receptor was identified in a girl aged 10 to 17 with multiple sclerosis. The specimen was blood. The CDR3 region has the DNA TGTGCCAGCGCCAAACCGTCCGGGACTAGCGGCCGAACTGAGCAGTTCTTC. It is translated as CASAKPSGTSGRTEQFF.